This T cell receptor (beta chain) appears in the sequencing data of a study of T-cell memory formation after mild COVID-19. About the study: Clustering of TCRs was largely donor specific. Study-level results: Clones that contracted clustered mainly in CM and EM if CD4+ and in EMRA if CD8+. The second-wave clones peaking on day 37 were not confirmed as SARS-CoV-2-specific. In pre-infection memory, a portion of responding clones appeared, which suggested that cross-reactive memory joined.

In the case of this clonotype: Its antigen is as yet unknown.

This CDR3 is 14 amino acids long. Germline V lookup: CDR1 SGHTA, CDR2 FQGTGA. Trimming took 8 bases from V and 1 from J, leaving 14 bases between them. TCRdb analysed the 5' RACE reads with MiXCR anew, one entry per CDR3 protein. Counted here are 180,000 or so distinct CDR3 sequences, under 14% occurring once; the ten biggest clones make up more than 3.5%. This chain links TRBV7-3 with TRBJ1-1, with TRBD1 as a possible D gene (6 bases). This receptor was taken from a man between 18 and 35 years old who had mild COVID-19 (a few samples of this study predate the infection). Cell type and time point are not known. Input material: PBMCs or a T cell subset sorted from them (not recorded which). CDR3 protein: CASSPGGRNTEAFF. CDR3 nucleotide sequence: TGTGCCAGCTCCCCCGGGGGCAGGAACACTGAAGCTTTCTTT.